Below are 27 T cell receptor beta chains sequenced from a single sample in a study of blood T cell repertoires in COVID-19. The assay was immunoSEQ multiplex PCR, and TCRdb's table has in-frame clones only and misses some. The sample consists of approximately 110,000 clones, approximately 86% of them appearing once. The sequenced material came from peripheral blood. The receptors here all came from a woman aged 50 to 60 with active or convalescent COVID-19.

CDR3 in DNA: TGTGCCAGCAGGGCCAGAAACGCAGGGATCTACACAGATACGCAGTATTTT. Encoded protein: CASRARNAGIYTDTQYF. The chain joins TRBV28 to TRBJ2-3, with TRBD1 as a possible D gene (5 bases). CDR3 length: 17 residues. The V and J ends lost 6 bases and 2 bases respectively, with 21 bases between them. The germline V gene encodes CDR1 MDHEN and CDR2 SYDVKM.

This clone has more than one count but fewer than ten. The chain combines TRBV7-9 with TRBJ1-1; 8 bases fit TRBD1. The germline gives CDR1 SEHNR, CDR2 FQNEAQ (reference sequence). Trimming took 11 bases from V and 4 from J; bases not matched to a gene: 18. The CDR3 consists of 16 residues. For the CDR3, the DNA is TGTGCCCTCAGGGGGCAGGGGGCTATGTATGGCACTGAAGCTTTCTTT. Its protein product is CALRGQGAMYGTEAFF.

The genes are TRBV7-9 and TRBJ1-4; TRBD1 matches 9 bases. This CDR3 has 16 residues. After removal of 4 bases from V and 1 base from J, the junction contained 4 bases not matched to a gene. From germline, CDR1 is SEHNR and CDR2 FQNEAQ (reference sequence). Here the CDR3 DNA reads TGTGCCAGCAGCTCAAGACAGGGGGGAACTAATGAAAAACTGTTTTTT. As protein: CASSSRQGGTNEKLFF. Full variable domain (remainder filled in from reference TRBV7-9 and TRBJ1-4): DTGVSQNPRHKITKRGQNVTFRCDPISEHNRLYWYRQTLGQGPEFLTYFQNEAQLEKSRLLSDRFSAERPKGSFSTLEIQRTEQGDSAMYLCASSSRQGGTNEKLFFGSGTQLSVL.

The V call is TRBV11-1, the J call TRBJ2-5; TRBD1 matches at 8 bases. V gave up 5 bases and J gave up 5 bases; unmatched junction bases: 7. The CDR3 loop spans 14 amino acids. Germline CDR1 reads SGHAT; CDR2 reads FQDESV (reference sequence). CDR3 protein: CASSNDRGGETQYF. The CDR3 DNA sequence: TGTGCCAGCAGCAATGACAGGGGTGGCGAGACCCAGTACTTC.

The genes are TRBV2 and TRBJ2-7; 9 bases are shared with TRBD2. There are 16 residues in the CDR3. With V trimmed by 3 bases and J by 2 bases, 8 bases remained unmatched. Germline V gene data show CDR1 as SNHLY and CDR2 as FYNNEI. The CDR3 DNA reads TGTGCCAGCAGTGAGGGGAGACTAGCGGAAACCTACGAGCAGTACTTC. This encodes CASSEGRLAETYEQYF.

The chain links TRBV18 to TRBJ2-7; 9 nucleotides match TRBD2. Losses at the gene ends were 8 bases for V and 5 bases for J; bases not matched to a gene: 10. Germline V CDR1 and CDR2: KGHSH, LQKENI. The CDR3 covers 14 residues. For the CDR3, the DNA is TGTGCCAGCGAGGGGGGACTAGCTAAGAACGAGCAGTACTTC. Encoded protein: CASEGGLAKNEQYF.

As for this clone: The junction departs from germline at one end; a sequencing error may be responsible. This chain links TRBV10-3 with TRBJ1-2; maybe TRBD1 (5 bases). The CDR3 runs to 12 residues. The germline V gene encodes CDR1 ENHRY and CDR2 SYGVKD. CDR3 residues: CAISGAGGGPAF. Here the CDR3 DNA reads TGTGCCATCAGCGGCGCCGGGGGGGGACCGGCCTTC.

The CDR3 sequence: CASSLGKTGLYLVYEQYF. CDR3 sequence (DNA): TGTGCCAGCAGCTTAGGTAAAACGGGACTATATTTAGTCTACGAGCAGTACTTC. The chain is built from TRBV7-8 and TRBJ2-7; TRBD2 matches at 7 bases. This CDR3 region has 18 residues. Looked up from germline, CDR1 is SGHVS and CDR2 is FQNEAQ. V shed 1 base, J shed 3 bases, and the junction held 15 bases outside the gene matches.

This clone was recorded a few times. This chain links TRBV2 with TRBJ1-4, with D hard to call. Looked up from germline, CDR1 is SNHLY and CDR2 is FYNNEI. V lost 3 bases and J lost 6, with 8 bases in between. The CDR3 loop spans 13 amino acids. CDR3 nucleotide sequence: TGTGCCAGCAGTGATCTGGGAGATGAAAAACTGTTTTTT. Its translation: CASSDLGDEKLFF. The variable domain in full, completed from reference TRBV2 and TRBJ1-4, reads EPEVTQTPSHQVTQMGQEVILRCVPISNHLYFYWYRQILGQKVEFLVSFYNNEISEKSEIFDDQFSVERPDGSNFTLKIRSTKLEDSAMYFCASSDLGDEKLFFGSGTQLSVL.

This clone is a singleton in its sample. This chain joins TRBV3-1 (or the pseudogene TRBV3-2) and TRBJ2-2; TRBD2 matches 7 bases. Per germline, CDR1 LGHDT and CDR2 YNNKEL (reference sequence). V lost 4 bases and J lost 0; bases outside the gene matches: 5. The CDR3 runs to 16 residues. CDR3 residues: CASSPRLAANTGELFF. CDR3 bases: TGTGCCAGCAGCCCCCGACTAGCCGCGAACACCGGGGAGCTGTTTTTT.

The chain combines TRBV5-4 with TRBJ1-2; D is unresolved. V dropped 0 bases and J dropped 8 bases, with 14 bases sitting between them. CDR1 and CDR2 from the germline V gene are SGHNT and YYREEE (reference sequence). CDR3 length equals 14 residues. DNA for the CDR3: TGTGCCAGCAGCTTGGGCCCCCAAACTCGGGGCTACACCTTC. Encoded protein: CASSLGPQTRGYTF.

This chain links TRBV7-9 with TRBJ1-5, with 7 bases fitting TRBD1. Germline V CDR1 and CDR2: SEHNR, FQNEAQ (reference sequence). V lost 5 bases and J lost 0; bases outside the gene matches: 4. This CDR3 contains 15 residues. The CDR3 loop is CASSPTGISNQPQHF. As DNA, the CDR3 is TGTGCCAGCAGCCCGACAGGGATTAGCAATCAGCCCCAGCATTTT.

The CDR3 DNA sequence: TGTGCCAGCAGCCGGGACATCGATTCACCCCTCCACTTT. It specifies CASSRDIDSPLHF. This chain links TRBV2 with TRBJ1-6, with D possibly TRBD1 on 6 matching bases. Trimming removed 6 bases at V and 8 bases at J, with 11 bases between. The CDR3 is 13 amino acids. CDR1 SNHLY and CDR2 FYNNEI come from the germline V gene.

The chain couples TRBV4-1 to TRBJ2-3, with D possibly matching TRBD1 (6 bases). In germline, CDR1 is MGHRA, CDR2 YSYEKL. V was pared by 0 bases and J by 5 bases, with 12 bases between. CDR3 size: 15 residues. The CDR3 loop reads CASSQDARGRDTQYF. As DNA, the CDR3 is TGCGCCAGCAGCCAAGACGCCAGGGGTAGAGATACGCAGTATTTT.

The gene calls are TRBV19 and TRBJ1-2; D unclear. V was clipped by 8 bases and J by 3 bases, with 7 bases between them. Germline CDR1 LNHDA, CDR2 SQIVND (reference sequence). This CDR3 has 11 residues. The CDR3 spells CASQRDYGYTF. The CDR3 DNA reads TGTGCCAGTCAGAGGGACTATGGCTACACCTTC.

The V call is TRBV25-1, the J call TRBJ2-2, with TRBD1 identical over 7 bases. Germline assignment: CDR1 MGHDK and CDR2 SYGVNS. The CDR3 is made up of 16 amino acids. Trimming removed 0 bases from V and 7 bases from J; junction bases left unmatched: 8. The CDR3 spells CASSEYGTGVGGELFF. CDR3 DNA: TGTGCCAGCAGTGAATATGGAACAGGGGTTGGCGGGGAGCTGTTTTTT.

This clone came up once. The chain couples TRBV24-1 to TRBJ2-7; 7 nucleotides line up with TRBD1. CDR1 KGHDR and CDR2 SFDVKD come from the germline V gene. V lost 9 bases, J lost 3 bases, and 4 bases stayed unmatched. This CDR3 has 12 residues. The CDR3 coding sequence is TGTGCCACCCGGGACAGATTCTACGAGCAGTACTTC. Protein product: CATRDRFYEQYF.

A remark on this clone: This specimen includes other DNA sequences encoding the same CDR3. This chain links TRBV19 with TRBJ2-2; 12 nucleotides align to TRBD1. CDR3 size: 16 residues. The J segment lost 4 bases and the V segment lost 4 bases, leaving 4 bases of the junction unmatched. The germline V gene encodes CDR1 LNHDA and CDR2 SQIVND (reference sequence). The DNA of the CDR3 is TGTGCCAGTAGTAAGGGACAGGGGGCGGGCACCGGGGAGCTGTTTTTT. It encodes CASSKGQGAGTGELFF.

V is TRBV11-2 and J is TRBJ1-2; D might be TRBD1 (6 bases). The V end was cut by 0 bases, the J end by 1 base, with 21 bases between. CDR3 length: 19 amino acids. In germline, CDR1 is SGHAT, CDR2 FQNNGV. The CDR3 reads CASSLDRPNTGILNYGYTF. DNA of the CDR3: TGTGCCAGCAGCTTAGATCGCCCTAATACAGGGATCCTTAACTATGGCTACACCTTC.

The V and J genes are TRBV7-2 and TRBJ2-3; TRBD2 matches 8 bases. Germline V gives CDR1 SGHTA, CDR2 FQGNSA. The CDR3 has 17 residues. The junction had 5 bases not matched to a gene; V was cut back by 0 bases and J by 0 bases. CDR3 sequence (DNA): TGTGCCAGCAGCTTAGCGTACGGGGGGGGAAGCACAGATACGCAGTATTTT. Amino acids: CASSLAYGGGSTDTQYF.

Here the CDR3 DNA reads TGTGCCAGCAGTTCGGGCGGGAGCAATCAGCCCCAGCATTTT. Its translation is CASSSGGSNQPQHF. This chain connects TRBV28 to TRBJ1-5; D ambiguous. There are 14 residues in the CDR3. Per the germline V gene, CDR1 is MDHEN and CDR2 is SYDVKM. V was cut by 4 bases and J by 1 base, with 8 bases left in between.

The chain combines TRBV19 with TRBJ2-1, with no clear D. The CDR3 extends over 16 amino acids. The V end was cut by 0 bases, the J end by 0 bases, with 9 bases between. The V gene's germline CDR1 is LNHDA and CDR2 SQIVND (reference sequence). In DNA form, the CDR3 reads TGTGCCAGTAGTATAGATCCAGGAAGCTCCTACAATGAGCAGTTCTTC. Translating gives CASSIDPGSSYNEQFF.

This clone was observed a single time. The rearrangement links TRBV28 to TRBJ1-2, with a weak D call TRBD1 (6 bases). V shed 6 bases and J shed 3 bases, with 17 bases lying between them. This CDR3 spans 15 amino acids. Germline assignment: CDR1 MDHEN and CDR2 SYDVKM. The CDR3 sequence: CASSTGVAGDYGYTF. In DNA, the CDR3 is TGTGCCAGCAGCACCGGGGTCGCAGGGGACTATGGCTACACCTTC.

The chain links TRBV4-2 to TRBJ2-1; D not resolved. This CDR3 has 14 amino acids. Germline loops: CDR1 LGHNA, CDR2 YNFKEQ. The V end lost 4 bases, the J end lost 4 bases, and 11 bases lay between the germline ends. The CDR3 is CASSPRLEYNEQFF. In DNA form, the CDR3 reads TGTGCCAGCAGCCCCCGACTGGAGTACAATGAGCAGTTCTTC.

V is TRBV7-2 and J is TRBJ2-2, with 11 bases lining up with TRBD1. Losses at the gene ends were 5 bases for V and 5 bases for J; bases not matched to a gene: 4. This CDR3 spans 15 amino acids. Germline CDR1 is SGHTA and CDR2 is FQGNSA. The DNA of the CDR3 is TGTGCCAGCAGCCTGGGACAGGGGGGTACCGGGGAGCTGTTTTTT. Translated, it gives CASSLGQGGTGELFF. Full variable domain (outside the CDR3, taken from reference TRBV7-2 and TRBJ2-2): GAGVSQSPSNKVTEKGKDVELRCDPISGHTALYWYRQSLGQGLEFLIYFQGNSAPDKSGLPSDRFSAERTGGSVSTLTIQRTQQEDSAVYLCASSLGQGGTGELFFGEGSRLTVL.

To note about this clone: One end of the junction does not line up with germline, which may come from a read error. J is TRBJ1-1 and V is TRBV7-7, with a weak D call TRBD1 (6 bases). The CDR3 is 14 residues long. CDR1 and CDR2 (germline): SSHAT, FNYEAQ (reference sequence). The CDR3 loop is CASRRQVLSTEAFF. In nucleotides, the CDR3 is TGTGCTAGCAGGAGACAGGTTCTGAGCACTGAAGCTTTCTTT. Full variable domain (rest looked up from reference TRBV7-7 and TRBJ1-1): GAGVSQSPRYKVTKRGQDVTLRCDPISSHATLYWYQQALGQGPEFLTYFNYEAQPDKSGLPSDRFSAERPEGSISTLTIQRTEQRDSAMYRCASRRQVLSTEAFFGQGTRLTVV.

The CDR3 region is CASSPTSSSYNEQFF. The CDR3 DNA sequence: TGTGCCAGCAGCCCGACTAGCAGCTCCTACAATGAGCAGTTCTTC. V is TRBV9 and J is TRBJ2-1; 7 bases align to TRBD2. The CDR3 spans 15 residues. Trimming cost V 4 bases and J 0 bases; bases outside gene matches: 4. Germline CDR1 SGDLS, CDR2 YYNGEE.